This entry lists 5 T cell receptor beta chains sequenced from one sample in a study of T cell responses to AZD1222 COVID-19 vaccine. Here immunoSEQ multiplex PCR was the method, and the copy in TCRdb shows in-frame clones only, minus some. Of about 120,000 clones in the sample, around 90% were seen once. The material was peripheral blood, obtained 28 days after the second AZD1222 dose. These receptors originate from an adult who received the AZD1222 COVID-19 vaccine.

This clone has only one observation. The CDR3 loop is CASSQTGNNEKLFF. The CDR3 nucleotides are TGTGCCAGCAGCCAGACAGGGAATAATGAAAAACTGTTTTTT. The gene calls are TRBV6-5 and TRBJ1-4, with 7 bases aligning to TRBD1. CDR1 is MNHEY, CDR2 SVGAGI, per germline. CDR3 size: 14 residues. Unmatched junction bases numbered 5, after V lost 6 bases and J lost 4 bases.

The rearrangement joins TRBV5-6 to TRBJ1-2; 8 bases line up with TRBD1. The CDR3 runs 12 residues. In germline, CDR1 is SGHDT, CDR2 YYEEEE. V lost 5 bases, J lost 8 bases, and 5 bases stayed unmatched. CDR3 residues: CASRDRGWGYTF. As DNA, the CDR3 is TGTGCCAGCAGAGACAGGGGTTGGGGCTACACCTTC.

This chain uses TRBV7-6 with TRBJ2-3, with TRBD2 matching over 10 bases. The germline V gene encodes CDR1 SGHVS and CDR2 FNYEAQ. Trimming took 0 bases from V and 2 from J; bases not matched to a gene: 8. There are 18 residues in the CDR3. CDR3 coding DNA: TGTGCCAGCAGCTTAGCTGGACTAGCGGCTTATTCCACAGATACGCAGTATTTT. This codes for CASSLAGLAAYSTDTQYF. Using reference TRBV7-6 and TRBJ2-3 for the parts outside the CDR3, the full variable domain is GAGVSQSPRYKVTKRGQDVALRCDPISGHVSLYWYRQALGQGPEFLTYFNYEAQQDKSGLPNDRFSAERPEGSISTLTIQRTEQRDSAMYRCASSLAGLAAYSTDTQYFGPGTRLTVL.

The chain links TRBV19 to TRBJ1-5, with TRBD1 as a possible D gene (5 bases). Trimming pared 4 bases from V and 0 bases from J, leaving 16 bases between. In germline, CDR1 is LNHDA, CDR2 SQIVND (reference sequence). The CDR3 length is 17 residues. In nucleotides, the CDR3 is TGTGCCAGTAGTACCGACCCCCCAGGGTATAGCAATCAGCCCCAGCATTTT. Translated, it gives CASSTDPPGYSNQPQHF.

This chain connects TRBV2 to TRBJ2-2; D gene unclear. CDR3 length: 14 residues. V dropped 4 bases and J dropped 1 base, with 7 bases sitting between them. Germline assignment: CDR1 SNHLY and CDR2 FYNNEI. CDR3 in DNA: TGTGCCAGCAGTGGAAACAAGAACACCGGGGAGCTGTTTTTT. Its translation is CASSGNKNTGELFF.